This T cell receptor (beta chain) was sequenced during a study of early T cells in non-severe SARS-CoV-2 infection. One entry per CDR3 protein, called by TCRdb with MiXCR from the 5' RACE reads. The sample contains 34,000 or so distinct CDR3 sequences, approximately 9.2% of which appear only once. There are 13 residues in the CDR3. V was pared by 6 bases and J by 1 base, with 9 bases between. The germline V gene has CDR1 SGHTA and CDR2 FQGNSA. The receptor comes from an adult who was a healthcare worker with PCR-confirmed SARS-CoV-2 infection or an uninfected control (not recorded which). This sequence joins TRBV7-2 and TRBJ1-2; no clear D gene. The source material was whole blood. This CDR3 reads CASSPGSNYGYTF. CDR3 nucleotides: TGTGCCAGCAGTCCCGGAAGTAACTATGGCTACACCTTC.